This is a list of T cell receptor beta chains from one sample in a study of CD8 T cells in ankylosing spondylitis. TCRdb reanalysed the 5' RACE reads using MiXCR and keeps one entry per CDR3 protein. The repertoire holds some 800,000 distinct CDR3 sequences, with roughly 10% as singletons. The sequenced material came from blood, either unsorted or a sorted T cell fraction (not recorded which). These receptors were taken from a male donor with ankylosing spondylitis. Both conserved end residues are trimmed from each CDR3. Each record gives: clone size, V gene, J gene, CDR3 protein. Where a row states a size, it is once, few, many or the class of an expanded clone; other rows omit it.

few	TRBV29-1	TRBJ2-7	SVARDTRYEQY
few	TRBV4-2	TRBJ2-7	ASSQGPSGTEYEQY
-	TRBV7-2	TRBJ1-5	ASSLQLTRHQPQH
many	TRBV10-3	TRBJ2-7	AISDTYEQY
few	TRBV20-1	TRBJ2-5	SADYRGGETQY
few	TRBV7-2	TRBJ2-7	ASSFGTSGEQY
-	TRBV2	TRBJ2-3	ASSEALWGDTQY
-	TRBV6-1	TRBJ1-1	ASSSYRGRKGRTEAF
few	TRBV7-9	TRBJ2-3	ASSWRTSDTQY
many	TRBV7-9	TRBJ1-3	ASSLIGNTIY
-	TRBV24-1	TRBJ2-1	ATSDPTVGSSYNEQF
many	TRBV29-1	TRBJ2-7	SVLRGLDGSYEQY
-	TRBV20-1	TRBJ2-4	SASPWDRGPIQY
few	TRBV5-1	TRBJ2-5	ASRGLAEETQY
-	TRBV10-3	TRBJ2-1	AIRGSLGEQF
-	TRBV5-6	TRBJ2-3	ASSFRTSGRGDTQY
many	TRBV10-3	TRBJ2-2	AIRSGHNTGELF
few	TRBV7-7	TRBJ2-3	ASSRTSGMDTQY
few	TRBV6-1	TRBJ2-7	ASAVAWGYEQY
-	TRBV24-1	TRBJ1-1	ATSDADRGGTEAF
few	TRBV5-1	TRBJ2-1	ASSLGGSGNHNEQF
many	TRBV28	TRBJ1-5	ASSPVGPQH
many	TRBV5-1	TRBJ1-4	ASSGGTRDEKLF
-	TRBV20-1	TRBJ2-3	SARATPSTDTQY
-	TRBV28	TRBJ2-1	ASSLYGRGGNEQF
-	TRBV20-1	TRBJ2-7	SAREIWGSYEQY
few	TRBV7-2	TRBJ2-7	ASSLMAGTSAGGEQY
few	TRBV28	TRBJ2-3	ASSQPGDTQY
many	TRBV20-1	TRBJ2-5	SARDLGRETQY
-	TRBV4-3	TRBJ1-3	ASSQSRGTLGNTIY
-	TRBV14	TRBJ2-7	ASSGWQGGSYEQY
-	TRBV7-3	TRBJ1-2	ASSLDGRGYT
many	TRBV20-1	TRBJ2-5	SSFHRDGETQY
-	TRBV18	TRBJ2-7	ASSPYTRTSSYEQY
-	TRBV20-1	TRBJ2-7	SAKDRGLGEQY
-	TRBV9	TRBJ1-1	ASSAGPFTTEAF
-	TRBV6-5	TRBJ2-7	ASSYSAGQGTLS
few	TRBV5-5	TRBJ2-1	ASSLPGLNEQF
many	TRBV6-2/TRBV6-3	TRBJ2-7	ASSEQGAVTYEQY
few	TRBV7-9	TRBJ2-2	ASSLEGELF
few	TRBV20-1	TRBJ2-3	SAKRGGGSDTQY
many	TRBV12-3/TRBV12-4	TRBJ2-7	ASRSGTASSYEQY
few	TRBV6-1	TRBJ1-5	ASSDEPGLLNQPQH
-	TRBV7-9	TRBJ1-1	ASSVGTVTEAF
few	TRBV6-5	TRBJ2-7	ASSYYTKRFSYEQY
few	TRBV7-2	TRBJ2-1	ASSPQRGMGQF
-	TRBV4-2	TRBJ2-1	ASSQGFPLANEQF
-	TRBV11-2	TRBJ2-1	ASRSIRSSYNEQF
-	TRBV7-3	TRBJ2-3	ASSLDSRGQVQY
few	TRBV6-5	TRBJ1-2	ASSYNPSGTGDGYT
few	TRBV4-3	TRBJ2-2	ASSQDRVLAGELF
few	TRBV12-3/TRBV12-4	TRBJ2-5	ASKHGDRYQETQY
few	TRBV20-1	TRBJ2-3	SARRGLAGMVDTQY
-	TRBV18	TRBJ1-3	ASSPPVLSGNTIY
few	TRBV20-1	TRBJ2-3	SAMDRVGDTQY
many	TRBV12-3/TRBV12-4	TRBJ1-1	ASSGRTGGRTEAF
-	TRBV27	TRBJ1-2	ASSGGTLLNYGYT
-	TRBV5-1	TRBJ2-1	ASSFVSSSYNEQF
-	TRBV2	TRBJ1-2	ASSVGRTGISYT